A selection of T cell receptor beta chains follows, all from one sample in a study of blood T cell repertoires in COVID-19. Clones were sequenced by immunoSEQ multiplex PCR, and TCRdb holds only the in-frame ones, with some missing. The table lists roughly 70,000 clones, roughly 91% of them singletons, with 1.1% to 1.5% in the top ten. The sequenced material came from peripheral blood. Receptors originate from a human donor in a cohort sampled during active COVID-19. CDR3s include the opening cysteine and the closing phenylalanine or tryptophan. The D gene is left open where the match is weak. Part of the rows lack a size; the others show once, few, many or a class for expanded clones.

clone_size d_call j_call v_call cdr3_nt cdr3_aa
. . TRBJ1-1 TRBV27 TGTGCCAGCAGTCCGAGAGGGTTCAAGAACACTGAAGCTTTCTTT CASSPRGFKNTEAFF
once TRBD2 TRBJ2-3 TRBV2 TGTGCCAGCAGTGACGGGGGGGGATTGGATACGCAGTATTTT CASSDGGGLDTQYF
. TRBD1 TRBJ2-4 TRBV4-2 TGTGCCAGCAGCCGCGCCGGGACAGAAAAAAACATTCAGTACTTC CASSRAGTEKNIQYF
. . TRBJ2-7 TRBV2 TGTGCCAGCAAAGGGCGAGCGGAGCCCTTAGAGCAGTACTTC CASKGRAEPLEQYF
. . TRBJ1-6 TRBV7-2 TGTGCCAGCAGCTTAGATGGGGCCGGGAGCCCAAATTCACCCCTCCACTTT CASSLDGAGSPNSPLHF
. TRBD2 TRBJ2-7 TRBV10-3 TGTGCCATCAGCCCCGGGACTAGCGGGAGTGGGCGCGAGCAGTACTTC CAISPGTSGSGREQYF
. . TRBJ2-5 TRBV6-6 TGTGCCAGCAGTTACGGGGCAGAACAAGAGACCCAGTACTTC CASSYGAEQETQYF
. TRBD2 TRBJ2-2 TRBV5-4 TGTGCCAGCAGACCGGGAGGCGGCACCGGGGAGCTGTTTTTT CASRPGGGTGELFF
. TRBD1 TRBJ1-2 TRBV6-6 TGTGCCAGCGGCCAGACAGGGCTTAAAACCGGAAATGGCTACACCTTC CASGQTGLKTGNGYTF
. TRBD2 TRBJ2-3 TRBV11-2 TGTGCCAGCAGCTTAGAAGCGGGAGGGGTCACAGATACGCAGTATTTT CASSLEAGGVTDTQYF
. . TRBJ2-7 TRBV11-2 TGTGCCAGCAGCTTAAACTCCGTCTACGAGCAGTACTTC CASSLNSVYEQYF
. TRBD2 TRBJ2-1 TRBV7-3 TGTGCCAGCAGCCAGACTAGCGGGAGGGCCTCGAGCCAGTTCTTC CASSQTSGRASSQFF
. . TRBJ2-1 TRBV19 TGTGCCAGTAGATCGACTCTGGGCAATGAGCAGTTCTTC CASRSTLGNEQFF
few TRBD1 TRBJ1-5 TRBV5-6 TGTGCCAGCAGTAACCAAGGGCAGGGGGACAAGCCCCAGCATTTT CASSNQGQGDKPQHF
. . TRBJ2-7 TRBV7-2 TGTGCCAGCAGCTTATGGGGGCTAGCGGCCGTTGGGGAGCAGTACTTC CASSLWGLAAVGEQYF
. . TRBJ1-6 TRBV19 TGTGCCAGTAGTATGGAGACCGATACGGGAGCACCCCTCCACTTT CASSMETDTGAPLHF
once . TRBJ2-6 TRBV18 TGTGCCAGCCCCGTTAGGCAGGTCCGCTCTGGGGCCAACGTCCTGACTTTC CASPVRQVRSGANVLTF
few . TRBJ1-1 TRBV24-1 TGTGCCACCAGTGAAGGACACCTGAACACTGAAGCTTTCTTT CATSEGHLNTEAFF
. TRBD1 TRBJ1-3 TRBV6-6 TGTGCCAGCAGTCAGCCCCCCGGACAGGGTTCTGGAAACACCATATATTTT CASSQPPGQGSGNTIYF
once TRBD2 TRBJ2-3 TRBV27 TGTGCCAGCAGTTTACTAGCGGGTAATGCAGATACGCAGTATTTT CASSLLAGNADTQYF
few . TRBJ2-3 TRBV13 TGTGCCAGCAGCCCCCTCCGGGCTGGGAGTGATACGCAGTATTTT CASSPLRAGSDTQYF
. TRBD2 TRBJ2-7 TRBV18 TGTGCCAGCTCACCACGAAGCGGGGGGGAGCAGTACTTC CASSPRSGGEQYF
. . TRBJ1-2 TRBV25-1 TGTGCCAGCAAAGGAGCAGGGCCAAGAGGCTACACCTTC CASKGAGPRGYTF
. TRBD2 TRBJ2-1 TRBV4-1 TGCGCCAGCAGCTCTCTCCGCGGGGGTCTTGGCAATGAGCAGTTCTTC CASSSLRGGLGNEQFF
. . TRBJ2-1 TRBV29-1 TGCAGCGTTGAAAATCTAGTCTATGAGCAGTTCTTC CSVENLVYEQFF
. TRBD2 TRBJ2-1 TRBV4-1 TGCGCCAGCAGCCAAGTTCCTAGCGGGAGTGTGTACAATGAGCAGTTCTTC CASSQVPSGSVYNEQFF
. . TRBJ1-2 TRBV15 TGTGCCACCAGCAGAGATAGGACAGCTCGTTATGGCTACACCTTC CATSRDRTARYGYTF
. TRBD1 TRBJ1-1 TRBV6-5 TGTGCCAGCAGTCGCCGGGACAGAGCTTTCTTT CASSRRDRAFF
. TRBD2 TRBJ2-3 TRBV28 TGTGCCAGCAGATCGCCGGGACTAGTGGCGCAGTATTTT CASRSPGLVAQYF
. . TRBJ2-1 TRBV7-9 TGTGCCAGCAGCTTACCAGCGGGACACTCCTACAATGAGCAGTTCTTC CASSLPAGHSYNEQFF
. . TRBJ2-2 TRBV9 TGTGCCAGCAGCATAACGGAGGGGTACGGCGGGGAGCTGTTTTTT CASSITEGYGGELFF
once . TRBJ1-1 TRBV5-1 TGCGCCAGCAGCTTGGGCGTGAACACTGAAGCTTTCTTT CASSLGVNTEAFF
. TRBD1 TRBJ1-6 TRBV4-1 TGCGCCAGCAGCCAAACCGGGACAGCTCTCCTTAATTCACCCCTCCACTTT CASSQTGTALLNSPLHF
. TRBD2 TRBJ2-3 TRBV2 TGTGCCAGCGGGGGGGAGACAGATACGCAGTATTTT CASGGETDTQYF
once . TRBJ2-5 TRBV2 TGTGCCAGCAGTGGACAGTTTCAAGAGACCCAGTACTTC CASSGQFQETQYF
. TRBD2 TRBJ2-1 TRBV11-2 TGTGCCAGCAGCCCGACTAGCTCTAGGGTTAATGAGCAGTTCTTC CASSPTSSRVNEQFF
. . TRBJ1-5 TRBV28 TGTGCCAGCAGTTTACAGGGCAATCAGCCCCAGCATTTT CASSLQGNQPQHF
. . TRBJ1-2 TRBV24-1 TGTGCCACCAGTGAGTCAGATTACTATGGCTACACCTTC CATSESDYYGYTF
once . TRBJ2-2 TRBV27 TGTGCCAGCGGTTTCGGGCTAGGGGCCGGGGAGCTGTTTTTT CASGFGLGAGELFF
. TRBD2 TRBJ2-1 TRBV28 TGTGCCAGCACGTTACTAGCGGGAGGGAACAATGAGCAGTTCTTC CASTLLAGGNNEQFF
. TRBD1 TRBJ1-4 TRBV4-2 TGTGCCAGCAGCCAAGGAGGGACAGGGAATGAAAAACTGTTTTTT CASSQGGTGNEKLFF
. TRBD1 TRBJ2-5 TRBV7-9 TGTGCCAGCAGCTCGACACAGGGGGAAGAGACCCAGTACTTC CASSSTQGEETQYF
once TRBD1 TRBJ2-7 TRBV19 TGTGCCAGTAGTATACAGACAGGGGGTGTCTACGAGCAGTACTTC CASSIQTGGVYEQYF
. . TRBJ2-3 TRBV27 TGTGCCAGCAGTCCCCTATACCAAGGCACAGATACGCAGTATTTT CASSPLYQGTDTQYF
. TRBD2 TRBJ2-5 TRBV14 TGTGCCAGCAGCCAAGATCTTAGCGGGAGTCCCAGTGAGACCCAGTACTTC CASSQDLSGSPSETQYF
few TRBD1 TRBJ2-7 TRBV5-1 TGCGCCAGCAGCTTGAGTCAGGGGGTTTACGAGCAGTACTTC CASSLSQGVYEQYF
few TRBD2 TRBJ2-5 TRBV7-6 TGTGCCAGCAGCTCCATAGCGGGCCCCCAAGAGACCCAGTACTTC CASSSIAGPQETQYF
. TRBD2 TRBJ2-1 TRBV6-2/TRBV6-3 TGTGCCAGCAGTTACTTCGGGCGGGAGGCCAATGAGCAGTTCTTC CASSYFGREANEQFF
. TRBD2 TRBJ2-3 TRBV29-1 TGCAGCGTTGACGGGCTAGCGGGAGGGTCCACAGATACGCAGTATTTT CSVDGLAGGSTDTQYF
. . TRBJ2-3 TRBV29-1 TGCAGCGTTGAAAAATCTAGCACAGATACGCAGTATTTT CSVEKSSTDTQYF